The present entry profiles one T cell receptor beta chain with its context. What it binds is unknown. It was autoimmune disease history or systemic immunosuppression that excluded patients. The data stem from a study of OX40 agonist ivuxolimab in advanced cancers. About the research overall: Participants could have had prior anti-PD-1, anti-PD-L1 or anti-CTLA-4 therapy, and less than 45% had some. Points from the study as a whole: Partial responders treated at 0.1-3.0 mg/kg exhibited clonal expansion among the lowest measured. Antigens targeted by the expanded peripheral T cells were not determined.

Produced via immunoSEQ multiplex PCR; TCRdb's table is partial and in-frame only. The sample holds some 74,000 clones, roughly 88% seen once. V shed 3 bases and J shed 4 bases, with 6 bases lying between them. In germline, CDR1 is GTSNPN, CDR2 SVGIG (reference sequence). This CDR3 has 11 residues. The receptor comes from an adult with an advanced solid tumor such as melanoma, head and neck, liver or kidney cancer. The material was CD4+ or CD8+ T cells sorted from blood, obtained in a trial of the OX40 agonist ivuxolimab. J is TRBJ2-5 and V is TRBV30; D unresolved. The CDR3: CAWSDGETQYF. The CDR3 DNA follows: TGTGCCTGGAGCGACGGAGAGACCCAGTACTTC.